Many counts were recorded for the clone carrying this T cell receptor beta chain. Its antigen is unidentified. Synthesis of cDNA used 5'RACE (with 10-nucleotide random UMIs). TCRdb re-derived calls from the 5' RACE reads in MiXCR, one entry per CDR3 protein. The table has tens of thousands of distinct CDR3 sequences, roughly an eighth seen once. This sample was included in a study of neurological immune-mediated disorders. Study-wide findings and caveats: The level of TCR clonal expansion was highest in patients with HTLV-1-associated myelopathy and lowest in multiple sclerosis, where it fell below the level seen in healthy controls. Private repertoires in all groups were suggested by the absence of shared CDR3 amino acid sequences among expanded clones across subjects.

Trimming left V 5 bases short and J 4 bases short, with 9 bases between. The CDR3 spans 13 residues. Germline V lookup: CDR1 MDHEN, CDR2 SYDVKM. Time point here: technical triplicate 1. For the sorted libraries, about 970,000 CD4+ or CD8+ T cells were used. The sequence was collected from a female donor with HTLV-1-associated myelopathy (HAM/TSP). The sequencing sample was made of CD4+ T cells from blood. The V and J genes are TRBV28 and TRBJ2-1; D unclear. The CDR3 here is CASSPKGYNEQFF. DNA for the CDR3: TGTGCCAGCAGTCCAAAAGGGTACAATGAGCAGTTCTTC.